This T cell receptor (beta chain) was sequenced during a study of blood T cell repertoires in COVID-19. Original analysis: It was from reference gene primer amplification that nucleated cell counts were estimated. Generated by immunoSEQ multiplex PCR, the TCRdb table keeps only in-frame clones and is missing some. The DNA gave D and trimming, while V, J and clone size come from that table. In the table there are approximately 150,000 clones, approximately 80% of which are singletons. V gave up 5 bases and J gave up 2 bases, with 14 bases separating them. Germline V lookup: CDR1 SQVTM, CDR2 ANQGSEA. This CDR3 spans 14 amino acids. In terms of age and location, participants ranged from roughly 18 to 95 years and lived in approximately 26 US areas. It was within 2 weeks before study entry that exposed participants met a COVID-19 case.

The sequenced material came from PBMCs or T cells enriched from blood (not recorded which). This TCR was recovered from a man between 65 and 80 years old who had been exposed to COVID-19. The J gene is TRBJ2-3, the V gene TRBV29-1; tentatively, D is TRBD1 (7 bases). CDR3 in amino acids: CSVRRDSPTDTQYF. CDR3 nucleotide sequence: TGCAGCGTTAGGAGGGACAGTCCCACAGATACGCAGTATTTT.